This entry lists 29 T cell receptor beta chains sequenced from one sample in a study of T cell changes during pregnancy in multiple sclerosis. Libraries were prepared by immunoSEQ multiplex PCR; TCRdb keeps only in-frame clonotypes and omits some of them. The top ten hold 9% of the sample, which has about 46,000 clones, approximately 91% seen once. Sequencing was performed on CD8+ T cells from peripheral blood mononuclear cells, taken after pregnancy. The receptor source for this set is a female donor with multiple sclerosis, enrolled in a pregnancy study.

The chain joins TRBV2 to TRBJ2-7; the match to TRBD1 covers 9 bases. CDR1 and CDR2 from the germline V gene are SNHLY and FYNNEI. The CDR3 loop spans 14 amino acids. V shed 3 bases, J shed 6 bases, and the junction held 6 bases outside the gene matches. CDR3 DNA: TGTGCCAGCAGTGACGGGACAGGGAACAGCGAGCAGTACTTC. Its translation: CASSDGTGNSEQYF.

This chain links TRBV7-8 with TRBJ1-1; D unresolved. The CDR3 contains 14 residues. The germline gives CDR1 SGHVS, CDR2 FQNEAQ. Trimming shortened V by 5 bases and J by 6 bases, and 16 bases separated the two germline ends. The CDR3 spells CASSPRPGMAEAFF. The CDR3 DNA follows: TGTGCCAGCAGCCCCCGACCGGGGATGGCTGAAGCTTTCTTT.

The rearrangement uses TRBV10-3 and TRBJ1-1, with D maybe TRBD1 (6 bases). Trimming took off 3 bases at V and 5 bases at J, with 16 bases between the two ends. CDR1 and CDR2 from the germline V gene are ENHRY and SYGVKD. The CDR3 is made up of 15 amino acids. CDR3 in amino acids: CAISDPDRFRTEAFF. The CDR3 DNA is TGTGCCATCAGTGACCCCGACAGGTTCAGGACTGAAGCTTTCTTT.

The V call is TRBV5-4, the J call TRBJ2-7, with 11 bases aligning to TRBD1. The germline V gene has CDR1 SGHNT and CDR2 YYREEE (reference sequence). This CDR3 has 14 residues. J gave up 3 bases and V 4 bases, and 3 bases lay outside the gene matches. The CDR3 DNA sequence: TGTGCCAGCAGCCCCGGGACAGGGGGCTACGAGCAGTACTTC. Protein sequence: CASSPGTGGYEQYF.

The rearrangement links TRBV7-9 to TRBJ2-3; TRBD2 is a possible D gene (7 bases). Germline CDR1 reads SEHNR; CDR2 reads FQNEAQ (reference sequence). Trimming removed 0 bases at V and 8 bases at J, with 21 bases between. The CDR3 extends over 17 amino acids. The CDR3 DNA sequence: TGTGCCAGCAGCTTAGCGCGGAGGGGAGGGGGACTCGGTACGCAGTATTTT. It translates to CASSLARRGGGLGTQYF. Based on the CDR3 plus reference TRBV7-9 and TRBJ2-3, the full variable domain is DTGVSQNPRHKITKRGQNVTFRCDPISEHNRLYWYRQTLGQGPEFLTYFQNEAQLEKSRLLSDRFSAERPKGSFSTLEIQRTEQGDSAMYLCASSLARRGGGLGTQYFGPGTRLTVL.

The V and J genes are TRBV19 and TRBJ1-1; no firm D call. The ends were cut back, 2 bases at V and 5 bases at J, with 6 bases in the middle. The CDR3 has 12 amino acids. CDR1 is LNHDA, CDR2 SQIVND, per germline (reference sequence). The CDR3 sequence is CASSITGTEAFF. The CDR3 DNA reads TGTGCCAGTAGTATAACGGGGACTGAAGCTTTCTTT.

The chain links TRBV19 to TRBJ2-2; TRBD2 agrees at 7 bases. J gave up 5 bases and V 5 bases, and 5 bases lay outside the gene matches. Germline V gene sequence: CDR1 LNHDA, CDR2 SQIVND (reference sequence). This CDR3 has 14 amino acids. The DNA for the CDR3 is TGTGCCAGTAGTCCCCGGGGGGTAACCGGGGAGCTGTTTTTT. Encoded protein: CASSPRGVTGELFF.

The J gene is TRBJ1-1, the V gene TRBV11-3; D may be TRBD1 (5 bases). Trimming pared 4 bases from V and 3 bases from J, leaving 24 bases between. Germline-derived CDR1 and CDR2 are SGHNT and YENEEA. This CDR3 comprises 18 residues. CDR3 DNA: TGTGCCAGCAGCTCCTTTCCCGACAGTAATGCTGAGGACACTGAAGCTTTCTTT. It yields the protein CASSSFPDSNAEDTEAFF.

The chain couples TRBV7-2 to TRBJ2-7, with TRBD2 matching 10 bases. The germline V gene encodes CDR1 SGHTA and CDR2 FQGNSA. V shed 1 base and J 1 base; nucleotides not matched to a gene: 1. The CDR3 runs 15 residues. The CDR3 region has the DNA TGTGCCAGCAGCTTAGGACTAGCGGGTTCCTACGAGCAGTACTTC. This sequence encodes CASSLGLAGSYEQYF.

The chain joins TRBV7-6 to TRBJ2-7, with 9 bases identical to TRBD1. Germline assignment: CDR1 SGHVS and CDR2 FNYEAQ. There are 15 residues in the CDR3. Trimming removed 5 bases from V and 2 bases from J; junction bases left unmatched: 7. In DNA form, the CDR3 reads TGTGCCAGCAGCAAGGGGACAGGGACCGCCTACGAGCAGTACTTC. As protein: CASSKGTGTAYEQYF. The complete variable domain, with remaining parts taken from reference TRBV7-6 and TRBJ2-7, reads GAGVSQSPRYKVTKRGQDVALRCDPISGHVSLYWYRQALGQGPEFLTYFNYEAQQDKSGLPNDRFSAERPEGSISTLTIQRTEQRDSAMYRCASSKGTGTAYEQYFGPGTRLTVT.

This clone was seen once. The V and J genes are TRBV27 and TRBJ1-1; TRBD1 is a possible D gene (6 bases). The CDR3 is 15 residues long. V lost 7 bases, J lost 0 bases, and 15 bases lay in between. Per the germline V gene, CDR1 is MNHEY and CDR2 is SMNVEV (reference sequence). For the CDR3, the DNA is TGTGCCAGCACCGTCTCGACAGGACTGAACACTGAAGCTTTCTTT. Amino acids: CASTVSTGLNTEAFF.

This clone was counted a few times. V and J are TRBV6-6 and TRBJ1-4; D not certain. With 6 bases removed from V and 7 bases from J, the gap between germline ends came to 12 bases. CDR1 is MNHNY and CDR2 is SVGAGI in the germline V gene (reference sequence). CDR3 size: 13 residues. The CDR3 sequence is CASRPFRGEKLFF. The CDR3 DNA reads TGTGCCAGCAGACCATTCAGAGGTGAAAAACTGTTTTTT.

The chain joins TRBV7-6 to TRBJ2-1; 8 positions agree with TRBD2. Looked up from germline, CDR1 is SGHVS and CDR2 is FNYEAQ. The CDR3 loop spans 15 amino acids. V was clipped by 1 base and J by 7 bases; unmatched bases: 6. Here the CDR3 reads CASSLEAGGPNEQFF. DNA of the CDR3: TGTGCCAGCAGCTTAGAGGCGGGGGGCCCGAATGAGCAGTTCTTC. Variable domain in full (rest from reference TRBV7-6 and TRBJ2-1): GAGVSQSPRYKVTKRGQDVALRCDPISGHVSLYWYRQALGQGPEFLTYFNYEAQQDKSGLPNDRFSAERPEGSISTLTIQRTEQRDSAMYRCASSLEAGGPNEQFFGPGTRLTVL.

The rearrangement uses TRBV30 and TRBJ1-1, with D uncertain. CDR1 is GTSNPN and CDR2 is SVGIG in the germline V gene (reference sequence). V was pared by 0 bases and J by 0 bases, with 17 bases between. There are 17 residues in the CDR3. Here the CDR3 reads CAWSVRHSGIMNTEAFF. CDR3 nucleotides: TGTGCCTGGAGTGTACGTCACTCGGGGATAATGAACACTGAAGCTTTCTTT.

The chain is built from TRBV14 and TRBJ2-5, with 8 nucleotides matching TRBD2. J lost 4 bases, V lost 1 base, and 5 bases had no gene match. In germline, CDR1 is SGHDN, CDR2 FVKESK. The CDR3 contains 15 residues. CDR3 amino acids: CASSQVAGGLETQYF. CDR3 coding DNA: TGTGCCAGCAGCCAAGTTGCGGGAGGTCTAGAGACCCAGTACTTC. Combining the CDR3 with reference TRBV14 and TRBJ2-5 gives the whole variable domain EAGVTQFPSHSVIEKGQTVTLRCDPISGHDNLYWYRRVMGKEIKFLLHFVKESKQDESGMPNNRFLAERTGGTYSTLKVQPAELEDSGVYFCASSQVAGGLETQYFGPGTRLLVL.

The J gene is TRBJ2-3, the V gene TRBV5-4; 14 bases map to TRBD2. This CDR3 comprises 15 residues. The V gene's germline CDR1 is SGHNT and CDR2 YYREEE (reference sequence). Trimming took 4 bases from V and 5 from J; bases not matched to a gene: 3. CDR3 nucleotide sequence: TGTGCCAGCAGCCTCGGGACTAGCGGGGGAGATACGCAGTATTTT. This translates into CASSLGTSGGDTQYF.

The chain combines TRBV27 with TRBJ2-2; a possible D gene is TRBD2 (6 bases). CDR3 length equals 16 residues. From germline, CDR1 is MNHEY and CDR2 SMNVEV (reference sequence). The V and J ends lost 5 bases and 3 bases respectively, with 16 bases between them. The CDR3 region is CASSPTSLAHTGELFF. In nucleotides, the CDR3 is TGTGCCAGCAGTCCAACCTCACTAGCCCACACCGGGGAGCTGTTTTTT.

The chain carries TRBV28 and TRBJ2-1, with 9 bases aligning to TRBD1. The CDR3 spans 16 residues. Germline V gene data show CDR1 as MDHEN and CDR2 as SYDVKM. V dropped 6 bases and J dropped 0; count of bases not matched to a gene: 6. CDR3 in DNA: TGTGCCAGCAGACAACAGGGGGCTTTCTCCTACAATGAGCAGTTCTTC. This sequence encodes CASRQQGAFSYNEQFF.

The chain links TRBV27 to TRBJ2-1, with 8 bases aligning to TRBD2. Germline values: CDR1 MNHEY, CDR2 SMNVEV (reference sequence). With 4 bases clipped from V and 7 bases from J, the junction kept 6 bases outside the gene matches. This CDR3 region has 14 residues. CDR3 amino acids: CASSSLQRGNEQFF. CDR3 bases: TGTGCCAGCAGTTCCCTGCAGCGGGGGAATGAGCAGTTCTTC.

This clone has only one observation. V is TRBV2 and J is TRBJ2-5, with D possibly TRBD1 on 7 matching bases. The CDR3 contains 14 residues. Deletions cut 3 bases from V and 4 bases from J, with 12 bases between. Germline CDR1 and CDR2: SNHLY and FYNNEI. CDR3 amino acids: CASSERQGGETQYF. DNA of the CDR3: TGTGCCAGCAGTGAGCGACAGGGAGGAGAGACCCAGTACTTC.

V gene TRBV6-4 combines with J gene TRBJ2-1; D may be TRBD2 (6 bases). V was pared by 0 bases and J by 7 bases, with 10 bases between. Germline CDR1 is MRHNA and CDR2 is SNTAGT. The CDR3 length is 14 residues. The CDR3 reads CASSDSTGGNEQFF. The CDR3 DNA follows: TGTGCCAGCAGTGACTCGACTGGGGGGAATGAGCAGTTCTTC.

In regard to this clone: The junction differs from germline at one of its ends, possibly a read error. This chain joins TRBV23-1 and TRBJ2-3, with 8 positions matching TRBD1. TRBV23-1 is flagged as an ORF with uncertain function. The CDR3 runs to 17 residues. CDR3 region: CASSRLFGQGMPDTQYF. The CDR3 nucleotides read TGCGCTAGCAGTCGCCTGTTCGGACAGGGCATGCCAGATACGCAGTATTTT.

By share of the sample, this clone is medium-sized. The rearrangement joins TRBV27 to TRBJ1-3, with D maybe TRBD1 (6 bases). The CDR3 sequence is 15 residues long. From germline, CDR1 is MNHEY and CDR2 SMNVEV (reference sequence). Trimming took 3 bases from V and 3 from J, leaving 12 bases between them. The CDR3: CASSFSLGGGNTIYF. CDR3 nucleotide sequence: TGTGCCAGCAGTTTCTCCCTAGGGGGTGGAAACACCATATATTTT.

On this clone: Other DNA sequences of this sample code for an identical CDR3. The chain couples TRBV5-6 to TRBJ2-7; perhaps TRBD2 as D (6 bases). The germline V and J ends were trimmed by 0 bases and 2 bases, with 9 bases remaining between them. This CDR3 comprises 14 residues. Germline V gives CDR1 SGHDT, CDR2 YYEEEE. CDR3 protein: CASSLGAGTYEQYF. CDR3 bases: TGTGCCAGCAGCTTGGGGGCGGGGACCTACGAGCAGTACTTC.

This chain uses TRBV19 with TRBJ1-1; the D gene is possibly TRBD1 (5 bases). The germline gives CDR1 LNHDA, CDR2 SQIVND (reference sequence). CDR3 size: 13 residues. V was trimmed by 5 bases and J by 4 bases, leaving 11 bases between them. CDR3 sequence: CASSLQGATEAFF. CDR3 bases: TGTGCCAGTAGTCTTCAGGGTGCCACTGAAGCTTTCTTT.

The chain employs TRBV7-2 and TRBJ2-3; 9 nucleotides agree with TRBD2. V lost 1 base to trimming and J lost 0 bases; unmatched junction nucleotides: 8. Per the germline V gene, CDR1 is SGHTA and CDR2 is FQGNSA. The CDR3 loop spans 18 amino acids. CDR3 bases: TGTGCCAGCAGCTTAGGGTGGGCTAGCGGGACTAGCACAGATACGCAGTATTTT. Translating gives CASSLGWASGTSTDTQYF. Variable domain in full (rest from reference TRBV7-2 and TRBJ2-3): GAGVSQSPSNKVTEKGKDVELRCDPISGHTALYWYRQSLGQGLEFLIYFQGNSAPDKSGLPSDRFSAERTGGSVSTLTIQRTQQEDSAVYLCASSLGWASGTSTDTQYFGPGTRLTVL.

This clone was picked up one time. V usage is TRBV7-6 and J usage is TRBJ1-5; D gene unclear. V was shortened by 5 bases and J by 4 bases, with 6 bases between the two germline ends. Germline V gives CDR1 SGHVS, CDR2 FNYEAQ. The CDR3 consists of 12 residues. CDR3 DNA: TGTGCCAGCAGCCCCCTTAATCAGCCCCAGCATTTT. Translating gives CASSPLNQPQHF.

The J gene is TRBJ2-7, the V gene TRBV19; D is unclear. V lost 3 bases and J lost 0, with 6 bases in between. Germline V gene sequence: CDR1 LNHDA, CDR2 SQIVND (reference sequence). The CDR3 length is 13 residues. The DNA of the CDR3 is TGTGCCAGTAGTATCCAGGTCTCCTACGAGCAGTACTTC. This sequence encodes CASSIQVSYEQYF.

The chain employs TRBV7-2 and TRBJ1-1, with 8 bases lining up with TRBD1. The CDR3 is 15 residues long. After removal of 4 bases from V and 6 bases from J, the junction contained 10 bases not matched to a gene. The germline V gene has CDR1 SGHTA and CDR2 FQGNSA. CDR3 region: CASSSLDRAPPEAFF. The CDR3 bases are TGTGCCAGCAGCTCGCTGGACAGGGCCCCTCCTGAAGCTTTCTTT.